The rows below give T cell receptor beta chains drawn from one sample of a study of T cells after yellow fever vaccination. TCRdb fed the 5' RACE reads into MiXCR, producing one record per CDR3 protein. The repertoire has 250,000 or so distinct CDR3 sequences, 6.9% of them found once; the top ten carry roughly 0.86%. The sequences come from CD4+ T cells sorted from PBMCs, collected 15 days after the yellow fever booster vaccination. The receptors stem from a man younger than 45 who received the YFV17D yellow fever vaccine. CDR3s include the opening cysteine and the closing phenylalanine or tryptophan.

j_gene,v_gene,CDR3aa
TRBJ1-2,TRBV11-2,CASSLGRGQNYGYTF
TRBJ2-5,TRBV20-1,CSASPSGRETHYF
TRBJ2-3,TRBV20-1,CSAIRWDTQYF
TRBJ2-3,TRBV7-2,CASSLLGRSLSTQYF
TRBJ2-2,TRBV5-1,CASSLISTNTGELFF
TRBJ2-1,TRBV5-1,CASSLPASGSSNEQFF
TRBJ2-1,TRBV3-1,CASSGSQGGEQFF
TRBJ1-4,TRBV15,CATSKKPGQGSPRSTNEKLFF
TRBJ2-2,TRBV24-1,CATSYGANTGELFF
TRBJ2-1,TRBV7-3,CASSLGLAGHEQFF
TRBJ2-3,TRBV20-1,CSASENTQYF
TRBJ2-5,TRBV5-1,CASSPDRLQETQYF
TRBJ2-7,TRBV7-2,CASSLAGVSSYEQYF
TRBJ2-1,TRBV24-1,CATSDGSSYNEQFF
TRBJ2-7,TRBV19,CASSFSSGSIYYEQYF
TRBJ2-3,TRBV20-1,CSARGFSSSTDTQYF
TRBJ2-1,TRBV6-6,CASRTSGDEQFF
TRBJ1-2,TRBV6-1,CASSRTGSYGYTF
TRBJ2-7,TRBV10-3,CATRGQGVEQYF
TRBJ2-1,TRBV7-2,CASSLMYGMVGNEQFF
TRBJ2-7,TRBV7-3,CASSLGAMAEQYF
TRBJ2-7,TRBV20-1,CSARSLGPSGLDEQYF
TRBJ2-1,TRBV5-4,CASSLVAGGTYNEQFF
TRBJ1-3,TRBV14,CASSQDFGSGNTIYF
TRBJ2-3,TRBV9,CASSPQGHTDTQYF
TRBJ2-7,TRBV11-2,CASSKNRDRSYEQYF
TRBJ2-3,TRBV29-1,CSVEVGRLATQYF
TRBJ1-6,TRBV20-1,CSARDAGTNSPLHF
TRBJ1-1,TRBV18,CASSPEALGTEAFF
TRBJ2-2,TRBV30,CAWSRRGSDTGELFF
TRBJ2-6,TRBV28,CASSLGGNSGANVLTF
TRBJ2-3,TRBV20-1,CSAVNLGDTQYF
TRBJ2-5,TRBV11-2,CASSRPGVETQYF
TRBJ2-5,TRBV14,CASSQERGGTETQYF
TRBJ2-5,TRBV29-1,CSVGGLQETQYF
TRBJ2-3,TRBV20-1,CSAERLDLTDTQYF
TRBJ2-1,TRBV7-3,CASSLNPGISYNEQFF
TRBJ1-5,TRBV20-1,CSARGRDGNQPQHF
TRBJ2-5,TRBV7-3,CASSRTAPETQYF
TRBJ1-1,TRBV3-1,CASSPSGQGASAFF
TRBJ2-7,TRBV5-1,CASPRDSLTYEQYF
TRBJ2-5,TRBV7-2,CASSIQPGGYQETQYF
TRBJ2-3,TRBV20-1,CSASRLEADTQYF
TRBJ2-1,TRBV6-2/TRBV6-3,CASSYRSMGGNEQFF
TRBJ2-5,TRBV29-1,CSSSGGEETQYF
TRBJ1-1,TRBV2,CASGGEGATKAFF
TRBJ2-7,TRBV10-3,CAISGASGSNEQYF
TRBJ1-6,TRBV7-2,CASSLALGSSYNSPLHF
TRBJ2-7,TRBV15,CATSSDPAYEQYF
TRBJ2-5,TRBV6-5,CASSYTMELETQYF
TRBJ2-1,TRBV7-2,CASSTSGSYNEQFF
TRBJ2-7,TRBV5-4,CASSSTAHYEQYF